This T cell receptor (beta chain) emerged from a study of OX40 agonist ivuxolimab in advanced cancers. On the study more broadly: Intravenous ivuxolimab was administered to patients every 2 weeks at 0.01 to 10 mg/kg. Earlier treatment with anti-PD-1, anti-PD-L1 or anti-CTLA-4 was permitted, and about 40% had received some. The study's findings and limits: More expanded clones were seen, on average, in CD8+ T cells than in CD4+. Relatively little clonal expansion, among the lowest observed, appeared in partial responders at 0.1-3.0 mg/kg.

The repertoire was sequenced with immunoSEQ multiplex PCR; TCRdb's copy has only in-frame clones and lacks some. The data hold tens of thousands of clones, with around 90% observed a single time. As regards this clone: Its antigen is still unknown.

CDR1 and CDR2 (germline): KGHSH, LQKENI. CDR3 length: 13 residues. V was trimmed by 3 bases and J by 4 bases, leaving 7 bases between them. The sample was CD4+ or CD8+ T cells sorted from blood, taken in a trial of the OX40 agonist ivuxolimab. The TCR comes from an adult with an advanced solid tumor such as melanoma, head and neck, liver or kidney cancer. This chain uses TRBV18 with TRBJ1-3; D remains unclear. The CDR3 DNA reads TGTGCCAGCTCACCTCAGACCGGAAACACCATATATTTT. Translated: CASSPQTGNTIYF.